The 22 T cell receptor beta chains given below trace back to one sample, sequenced in a study of shared clonotypes between healthy human individuals. CD8 cells regarded as naive lacked CD45RO, were positively chosen for CCR7, and omitted terminally differentiated effector memory CD45RA+ cells. Assay used: immunoSEQ multiplex PCR; TCRdb lists only in-frame clones, some missing. The sample carries millions of clones, around 93% recorded once. The source material was naive CD8+ T cells from PBMCs. Receptor source: a man between 18 and 35 years old in good health. Some clones in this sample may be carry-over from other donors' samples.

This chain links TRBV27 with TRBJ2-1; D gene ambiguous. The CDR3 contains 16 residues. Germline values: CDR1 MNHEY, CDR2 SMNVEV (reference sequence). Between the trimmed V and J ends, which lost 4 bases and 0 bases, there was a span of 13 bases. The CDR3 loop is CASSSPSDLSYNEQFF. CDR3 nucleotide sequence: TGTGCCAGCAGTTCCCCCTCCGACCTCTCCTACAATGAGCAGTTCTTC.

V usage is TRBV2 and J usage is TRBJ1-2; D unresolved. CDR3 size: 15 residues. Trimming removed 2 bases from V and 0 bases from J, with 10 bases in between. Germline V lookup: CDR1 SNHLY, CDR2 FYNNEI. The CDR3 bases are TGTGCCAGCAGTGAAATTACGGCTCCTAACTATGGCTACACCTTC. Protein sequence: CASSEITAPNYGYTF.

This sequence joins TRBV27 and TRBJ2-3; D unresolved. The V end lost 0 bases, the J end lost 0 bases, and 10 bases lay between the germline ends. There are 16 residues in the CDR3. Germline CDR1 is MNHEY and CDR2 is SMNVEV (reference sequence). The CDR3, as DNA: TGTGCCAGCAGTTTATCCGTCCTCTGGAGCACAGATACGCAGTATTTT. This sequence encodes CASSLSVLWSTDTQYF.

DNA for the CDR3: TGTGCCAGCAGTTCCGTCACCCGGGTTGCCTACGAGCAGTACTTC. Translation: CASSSVTRVAYEQYF. V gene TRBV27 combines with J gene TRBJ2-7; D ambiguous. V was trimmed by 4 bases and J by 2 bases, leaving 15 bases between them. Germline V CDR1 and CDR2: MNHEY, SMNVEV (reference sequence). The CDR3 is 15 amino acids.

This chain joins TRBV9 and TRBJ2-7; 8 bases are shared with TRBD2. This CDR3 comprises 15 residues. With 0 bases clipped from V and 3 bases from J, the junction kept 5 bases outside the gene matches. Germline CDR1 SGDLS, CDR2 YYNGEE. CDR3 coding DNA: TGTGCCAGCAGCGTAGCGAGCGGGAGCAACTACGAGCAGTACTTC. Translation: CASSVASGSNYEQYF.

This clone was picked up one time. V is TRBV30 and J is TRBJ1-1, with TRBD1 as a possible D gene (5 bases). The length of the CDR3 is 14 residues. Trimming pared 5 bases from V and 4 bases from J, leaving 17 bases between. Germline V lookup: CDR1 GTSNPN, CDR2 SVGIG (reference sequence). The DNA for the CDR3 is TGTGCCTGGCTATTCGACAGCGGCTTCACTGAAGCTTTCTTT. Protein: CAWLFDSGFTEAFF.

The CDR3 protein is CASSYPDNSNQPQHF. For the CDR3, the DNA is TGTGCCAGCAGTTACCCCGACAATAGCAATCAGCCCCAGCATTTT. V usage is TRBV28 and J usage is TRBJ1-5; D not certain. This CDR3 has 15 amino acids. V was cut by 4 bases and J by 0 bases, with 10 bases left in between. The V gene's germline CDR1 is MDHEN and CDR2 SYDVKM.

This clone came up once. V gene TRBV9 combines with J gene TRBJ2-3; 8 bases match TRBD2. Trimming cost V 3 bases and J 5 bases; bases outside gene matches: 11. This CDR3 has 16 residues. Germline V CDR1 and CDR2: SGDLS, YYNGEE. CDR3 protein: CASSARAGVTEDTQYF. In nucleotides, the CDR3 is TGTGCCAGCAGCGCCCGAGCGGGAGTTACAGAAGATACGCAGTATTTT. Variable domain in full (rest from reference TRBV9 and TRBJ2-3): DSGVTQTPKHLITATGQRVTLRCSPRSGDLSVYWYQQSLDQGLQFLIQYYNGEERAKGNILERFSAQQFPDLHSELNLSSLELGDSALYFCASSARAGVTEDTQYFGPGTRLTVL.

The chain is built from TRBV30 and TRBJ2-7, with D tentatively TRBD1 (5 bases). CDR1 is GTSNPN, CDR2 SVGIG, per germline (reference sequence). The CDR3 is 12 amino acids. The germline V and J ends were trimmed by 2 bases and 5 bases, with 10 bases remaining between them. The CDR3 sequence is CAWSLGANEQYF. In nucleotides, the CDR3 is TGTGCCTGGAGTTTAGGGGCGAACGAGCAGTACTTC.

In DNA, the CDR3 is TGTGCCAGCAGCGCCGGGACGGGAAACATTCAGTACTTC. Translation gives CASSAGTGNIQYF. This sequence joins TRBV9 and TRBJ2-4; D is perhaps TRBD1 or TRBD2 (5 bases each). CDR3 length: 13 residues. V lost 3 bases, J lost 6 bases, and 10 bases lay in between. The germline V gene encodes CDR1 SGDLS and CDR2 YYNGEE.

The V call is TRBV28, the J call TRBJ1-5, with D perhaps TRBD1 (5 bases). CDR3 length: 16 amino acids. The ends were cut back, 1 base at V and 4 bases at J, with 14 bases in the middle. In germline, CDR1 is MDHEN, CDR2 SYDVKM. In nucleotides, the CDR3 is TGTGCCAGCAGTTTATTGCCCGGGGGAGTAAATCAGCCCCAGCATTTT. As protein: CASSLLPGGVNQPQHF.

The genes are TRBV10-2 and TRBJ2-2; 7 bases are shared with TRBD2. V lost 9 bases to trimming and J lost 3 bases; unmatched junction nucleotides: 1. The CDR3 length is 12 residues. Germline CDR1 reads WSHSY; CDR2 reads SAAADI. The CDR3 region has the DNA TGCGCCAGAACTAGCGACACCGGGGAGCTGTTTTTT. Its translation: CARTSDTGELFF.

This clone was picked up a small number of times. The rearrangement joins TRBV2 to TRBJ2-1, with D unclear. Between the trimmed V and J ends, which lost 7 bases and 8 bases, there was a span of 15 bases. This CDR3 region has 13 residues. Germline V gene lookup returns CDR1 SNHLY and CDR2 FYNNEI. In DNA form, the CDR3 reads TGTGCCAGCACTAGTTCAAACTTCGATGAGCAGTTCTTC. It encodes CASTSSNFDEQFF.

The chain carries TRBV5-1 and TRBJ2-6; no definite D call. Germline V CDR1 and CDR2: SGHRS, YFSETQ. The ends were cut back, 0 bases at V and 0 bases at J, with 10 bases in the middle. The CDR3 is 17 residues long. CDR3: CASSLGPWGSGANVLTF. DNA of the CDR3: TGCGCCAGCAGCTTGGGACCTTGGGGCTCTGGGGCCAACGTCCTGACTTTC.

This clone was observed a few times. The rearrangement links TRBV19 to TRBJ1-2; TRBD1 aligns across 8 bases. Trimming removed 5 bases from V and 7 bases from J; junction bases left unmatched: 6. The CDR3 length is 13 residues. Germline CDR1 and CDR2: LNHDA and SQIVND (reference sequence). The DNA of the CDR3 is TGTGCCAGTAGTGTGACAGGGGAGAGTGGCTACACCTTC. It codes for CASSVTGESGYTF.

This CDR3 reads CASSLPGEIQETQYF. The CDR3 DNA reads TGTGCCAGCAGTTTACCCGGGGAGATCCAAGAGACCCAGTACTTC. The chain recombines TRBV28 with TRBJ2-5, with a possible D match to TRBD2 (5 bases). Germline-derived CDR1 and CDR2 are MDHEN and SYDVKM. V was pared by 2 bases and J by 1 base, with 11 bases between. The CDR3 contains 15 residues.

About this clone itself: This CDR3 is also generated by other DNA sequences in the sample. The chain recombines TRBV27 with TRBJ2-3; TRBD2 aligns across 8 bases. There are 15 residues in the CDR3. The J segment lost 1 base and the V segment lost 2 bases, leaving 2 bases of the junction unmatched. Germline CDR1 and CDR2: MNHEY and SMNVEV (reference sequence). The CDR3 loop is CASSLKTSGTDTQYF. The CDR3 region has the DNA TGTGCCAGCAGTTTAAAGACTAGCGGCACAGATACGCAGTATTTT.

This chain joins TRBV27 and TRBJ2-1, with 11 bases lining up with TRBD2. Germline V CDR1 and CDR2: MNHEY, SMNVEV (reference sequence). CDR3 length: 18 residues. V trimming: 2 bases; J trimming: 5 bases; junction bases outside the gene matches: 11. In nucleotides, the CDR3 is TGTGCCAGCAGTTTAGGAGGGACTAGCGGAGAGGCGGACAATGAGCAGTTCTTC. As protein: CASSLGGTSGEADNEQFF.

The rearrangement joins TRBV6-7 to TRBJ1-4; 8 positions agree with TRBD1. TRBV6-7 is noted as an ORF with a role that remains uncertain. The CDR3 is 15 amino acids. With 4 bases clipped from V and 10 bases from J, the junction kept 11 bases outside the gene matches. CDR3 nucleotides: TGTGCCAGCAGTTTATCCGGGACAGGCACAGGAAAACTGTTTTTT. This translates into CASSLSGTGTGKLFF.

The chain links TRBV10-2 to TRBJ2-1, with a weak D call TRBD2 (6 bases). The ends were cut back, 8 bases at V and 9 bases at J, with 17 bases in the middle. The CDR3 has 13 residues. Per germline, CDR1 WSHSY and CDR2 SAAADI. CDR3 coding DNA: TGCGCCAGCTGGGGAGGTATGTGGGGTGAGCAGTTCTTC. It is translated as CASWGGMWGEQFF.

The V and J genes are TRBV30 and TRBJ2-3; the match to TRBD1 covers 10 bases. V dropped 7 bases and J dropped 5; count of bases not matched to a gene: 12. The V gene's germline CDR1 is GTSNPN and CDR2 SVGIG (reference sequence). The CDR3 sequence is 15 residues long. CDR3 amino acids: CAFTTTGGWQDTQYF. The CDR3 region has the DNA TGTGCCTTCACCACGACAGGGGGCTGGCAAGATACGCAGTATTTT.

The chain links TRBV9 to TRBJ2-1; TRBD2 agrees at 11 bases. The CDR3 covers 17 residues. Looked up from germline, CDR1 is SGDLS and CDR2 is YYNGEE. The V and J ends lost 4 bases and 5 bases, in that order; junction bases with no gene match: 11. The CDR3 DNA sequence: TGTGCCAGCAGCCCGAGAAGGTCTAGCGGGAGGAACAATGAGCAGTTCTTC. Translating gives CASSPRRSSGRNNEQFF.